The present T cell receptor (beta chain) was sequenced within a study of control samples from healthy donors and cancer patients. Here immunoSEQ multiplex PCR was the method, and the copy in TCRdb shows in-frame clones only, minus some. Among 230,000 or so clones listed, around 94% were seen once. The CDR3 is 15 residues long. Trimming took off 1 base at V and 3 bases at J, with 13 bases between the two ends. CDR1 and CDR2 from the germline V gene are MRHNA and SNTAGT. The receptor comes from a man aged 45 to 65 in good health. The chain recombines TRBV6-4 with TRBJ2-7; D remains unclear. Sequenced sample: blood. The chain's CDR3 is CASSDWGSSYYEQYF. The CDR3 DNA is TGTGCCAGCAGTGACTGGGGTAGCTCCTACTACGAGCAGTACTTC.